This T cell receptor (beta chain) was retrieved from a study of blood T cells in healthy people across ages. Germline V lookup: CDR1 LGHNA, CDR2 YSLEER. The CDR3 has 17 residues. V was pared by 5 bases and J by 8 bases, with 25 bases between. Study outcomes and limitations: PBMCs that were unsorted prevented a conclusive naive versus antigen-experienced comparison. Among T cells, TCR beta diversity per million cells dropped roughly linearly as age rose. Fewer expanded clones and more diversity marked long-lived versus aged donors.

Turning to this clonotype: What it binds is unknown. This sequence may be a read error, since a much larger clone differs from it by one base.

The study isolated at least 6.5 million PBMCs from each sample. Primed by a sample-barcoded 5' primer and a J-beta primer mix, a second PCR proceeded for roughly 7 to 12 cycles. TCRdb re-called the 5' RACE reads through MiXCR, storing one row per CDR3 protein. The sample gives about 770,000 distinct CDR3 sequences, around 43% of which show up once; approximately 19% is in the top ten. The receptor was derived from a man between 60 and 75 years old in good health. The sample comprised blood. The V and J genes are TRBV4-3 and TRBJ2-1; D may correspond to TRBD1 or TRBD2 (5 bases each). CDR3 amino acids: CASSRGPGQGLRDEQFF. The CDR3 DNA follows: TGCGCCAGCAGCAGGGGCCCGGGGCAGGGATTACGCGATGAGCAGTTCTTC.